This passage covers 3 T cell receptor beta chains from one sample sequenced in a study of T cells after yellow fever vaccination. TCRdb reprocessed the 5' RACE reads with MiXCR, giving one entry per CDR3 protein. Counted here are a few hundred thousand distinct CDR3 sequences, over 4% occurring once; the ten biggest clones make up around 23%. This specimen was PBMCs, taken 5 days after the yellow fever booster vaccination. These receptors were obtained from a man aged 18 to 29 who received the YFV17D yellow fever vaccine.

This clonotype was seen a few times. V and J are TRBV27 and TRBJ2-3, with 10 positions matching TRBD2. CDR1 MNHEY and CDR2 SMNVEV come from the germline V gene (reference sequence). Trimming removed 4 bases from V and 6 bases from J; junction bases left unmatched: 1. The CDR3 runs to 13 residues. The CDR3 spells CASSSTSGDTQYF. CDR3 sequence (DNA): TGTGCCAGCAGTTCGACTAGCGGGGATACGCAGTATTTT.

The V gene is TRBV5-1, the J gene TRBJ2-3; 8 bases match TRBD2. V dropped 2 bases and J dropped 4; count of bases not matched to a gene: 9. The CDR3 runs 16 residues. Germline V gives CDR1 SGHRS, CDR2 YFSETQ. The CDR3 coding sequence is TGCGCCAGCAGCTTTCGGGGGGGCTTTTCCGCAGATACGCAGTATTTT. It specifies CASSFRGGFSADTQYF.

The V gene is TRBV10-2, the J gene TRBJ2-5, with D hard to call. V lost 6 bases, J lost 3 bases, and 11 bases lay in between. The CDR3 extends over 13 amino acids. Germline assignment: CDR1 WSHSY and CDR2 SAAADI. The CDR3 bases are TGCGCCAGCAGCTTAGGACCTAAAGAGACCCAGTACTTC. This gives the protein CASSLGPKETQYF.